These T cell receptor beta chains were read from a single sample in a study of blood T cell repertoires in COVID-19. Produced via immunoSEQ multiplex PCR; TCRdb's table is partial and in-frame only. The sample gives fewer than 100,000 clones, approximately 85% of which show up once; under 30% is in the top ten. Sequencing was done on a sample of peripheral blood. The source is a human donor in a cohort sampled during active COVID-19. Each CDR3 is given with its conserved first and last residue. Each record gives: CDR3 DNA, CDR3 protein, J gene, CDR3 length, V gene, D gene, clone size. D genes are given only for firm matches. Clone size, where shown, is once, few, many, or a class for clones that have expanded.

TGTGCCAGCAGTTTCCCCTTCGGGACAGGGGATGGCTACACCTTC	CASSFPFGTGDGYTF	TRBJ1-2	15	TRBV28	TRBD1	.
TGTGCCAGCAGCTTAGTGGCGGGGGCCGCCGGGGAGCTGTTTTTT	CASSLVAGAAGELFF	TRBJ2-2	15	TRBV5-4	.	.
TGTGCCAGTAGCTCAGGGCCGGTCTACAATGAGCAGTTCTTC	CASSSGPVYNEQFF	TRBJ2-1	14	TRBV19	.	.
TGCGCCAGCAGGGGTAGCCCCCAAGAGACCCAGTACTTC	CASRGSPQETQYF	TRBJ2-5	13	TRBV5-1	.	once
TGTGCCAGCAGCTTAGATAGACAGAACTACCCGAACACCGGGGAGCTGTTTTTT	CASSLDRQNYPNTGELFF	TRBJ2-2	18	TRBV13	.	.
TGCGCCAGCAGCCAAGACAGTTCCGCTGGAAACACCATATATTTT	CASSQDSSAGNTIYF	TRBJ1-3	15	TRBV4-1	.	once
TGTGCCAGCATCAATCAGGGGGACAATGAGCAGTTCTTC	CASINQGDNEQFF	TRBJ2-1	13	TRBV2	TRBD1	.
TGCGCCAGCAGCTTGAATAGCGGGGTCGATGAGCAGTTCTTC	CASSLNSGVDEQFF	TRBJ2-1	14	TRBV5-1	TRBD2	few
TGTGCCAGTAGTATAGGCAGCGGACCCTACGAGCAGTACTTC	CASSIGSGPYEQYF	TRBJ2-7	14	TRBV19	.	.
TGTGCCAGCAGCCAATTAGGGGCGCCGGAGGGTGAGCAGTACTTC	CASSQLGAPEGEQYF	TRBJ2-7	15	TRBV3-1/TRBV3-2	.	.
TGTGCCAGCAGCCAAGATTGGGCCCTCAGGGGGGCTAATGAGCAGTTCTTC	CASSQDWALRGANEQFF	TRBJ2-1	17	TRBV3-1/TRBV3-2	.	.
TGTGCCAGCAGCCGTTCAGCCGACAGACAAGAGACCCAGTACTTC	CASSRSADRQETQYF	TRBJ2-5	15	TRBV7-3	.	.
TGCAGCGTTGCAGGGACTACTGGGCCCCAGCATTTT	CSVAGTTGPQHF	TRBJ1-5	12	TRBV29-1	.	once
TGTGCCAGCAGTCCTAGCGGGGGCCTCCAAGAGACCCAGTACTTC	CASSPSGGLQETQYF	TRBJ2-5	15	TRBV6-5	TRBD2	.
TGTGCCAGCAGCCTCACAGGGGGTGACTATGGCTACACCTTC	CASSLTGGDYGYTF	TRBJ1-2	14	TRBV3-1/TRBV3-2	TRBD1	.
TGTGCCAGCACAAGGGAGCAGGAGAACGCCGGGGAGCTGTTTTTT	CASTREQENAGELFF	TRBJ2-2	15	TRBV2	.	few
TGTGCCAGCAGCCGCGACTTGGACTCCGCCATGAACACTGAAGCTTTCTTT	CASSRDLDSAMNTEAFF	TRBJ1-1	17	TRBV7-9	.	few
TGTGCCAGTAGACACAGGGGGCATTCAACCTACGAGCAGTACTTC	CASRHRGHSTYEQYF	TRBJ2-7	15	TRBV19	TRBD1	.
TGTGCCAGTAGTATGGGCAGGGGTGACTATGGCTACACCTTC	CASSMGRGDYGYTF	TRBJ1-2	14	TRBV19	.	once
TGCGCCAGCAGGTACGCATCACAGCCCGATGGCTACACCTTC	CASRYASQPDGYTF	TRBJ1-2	14	TRBV5-1	.	.
TGCGCCAGCAGCCCCGGGGGTGGCGGAAACACCATATATTTT	CASSPGGGGNTIYF	TRBJ1-3	14	TRBV5-1	.	.
TGTGCCAGCTCGGCCGGGACAGGGGCTAATGAGCAGTTCTTC	CASSAGTGANEQFF	TRBJ2-1	14	TRBV18	TRBD1	.